The entry below describes one T cell receptor (beta chain). What it binds is unknown. CDR1 and CDR2 (germline): GTSNPN, SVGIG (reference sequence). V was clipped by 0 bases and J by 0 bases, with 15 bases between them. The CDR3 totals 17 residues. TCRalpha and TCRbeta libraries used 5'RACE with constant-segment primers and UMIs. TCRdb re-called the 5' RACE reads through MiXCR, storing one row per CDR3 protein. The sample yields roughly 610,000 distinct CDR3 sequences, roughly 17% seen once. This sample was included in a study of T-cell memory formation after mild COVID-19. Study summary: Largely, the TCR clusters proved donor specific. Study-wide results and limits: Day 37-peaking second-wave clones had unconfirmed SARS-CoV-2 specificity.

The chain is built from TRBV30 and TRBJ1-5; no clear D gene. This TCR was recovered from an adult woman who had mild COVID-19 (a few samples of this study predate the infection). Cell type and time point are not known. Sequenced sample: PBMCs or a T cell subset sorted from them (not recorded which). The CDR3 reads CAWSVRVGLRSNQPQHF. CDR3 coding DNA: TGTGCCTGGAGTGTAAGGGTTGGCCTCCGTAGCAATCAGCCCCAGCATTTT. Drawing the rest from reference TRBV30 and TRBJ1-5, the complete variable domain is SQTIHQWPATLVQPVGSPLSLECTVEGTSNPNLYWYRQAAGRGLQLLFYSVGIGQISSEVPQNLSASRPQDRQFILSSKKLLLSDSGFYLCAWSVRVGLRSNQPQHFGDGTRLSIL.